The present TCR beta chain was sequenced within a study of blood T cell repertoires in COVID-19. The assay was immunoSEQ multiplex PCR, and TCRdb's table has in-frame clones only and misses some. The sample holds 250,000 to 300,000 clones, roughly 86% seen once. The sequenced sample was PBMCs or T cells enriched from blood (not recorded which). The TCR originated in a woman in her twenties or thirties who had recovered from COVID-19.

CDR3 nucleotide sequence: TGTGCCAGCAGAGCTAGCCCGTTAAATCGACAGGGCGCAGGGCAGCAGTTCTTC. This encodes CASRASPLNRQGAGQQFF. The V gene is TRBV7-2, the J gene TRBJ2-1; 7 positions agree with TRBD1. CDR3 length equals 18 residues. J lost 11 bases, V lost 6 bases, and 25 bases had no gene match. Germline V gives CDR1 SGHTA, CDR2 FQGNSA.